This TCR beta chain was found in a study of metastatic and nonmetastatic thyroid tumors. About the study: Malignant and benign thyroid patients had repertoires compared in peripheral blood and tumor or nodule tissue. General observations from the study: Malignant thyroid tumors reportedly exceeded benign nodules significantly in TCR beta diversity, with the difference appearing in blood and tumor.

No treatment had been given to any patient before thyroid surgery. Per the original methods: A classifier for distant metastasis in papillary thyroid cancer was constructed using CDR3 differences observed across clinicopathological groups. Through MiXCR, TCRdb re-clonotyped the PCR reads. The authors' filters were not applied to this entry. Altogether approximately 21,000 clones are present, around 21% being singletons, with the ten largest covering over 25%. In its sample, this clone was seen many times. What it binds is not known. V dropped 1 base and J dropped 0 bases, with 10 bases sitting between them. Germline-derived CDR1 and CDR2 are LGHNA and YSLEER. This CDR3 has 15 amino acids.

Sample: blood. The V and J genes are TRBV4-3 and TRBJ2-7; D gene ambiguous. The TCR originated in a female donor with papillary thyroid cancer or a benign thyroid nodule (not recorded which). Some clones in this sample may be carry-over from other donors' samples. The CDR3: CASSQGHSSSYEQYF. The CDR3 DNA is TGCGCCAGCAGCCAAGGACATAGTAGCTCCTACGAGCAGTACTTC.